This T cell receptor (beta chain) was captured by sequencing in a study of T cells in Graves' hyperthyroidism and ophthalmopathy. Study details: At initial diagnosis, before any treatment had begun, peripheral blood was obtained.

The study defined stable Graves' hyperthyroidism as no ophthalmopathy progression within 18 months. Study results and caveats: The model anticipated ophthalmopathy a median about 6.5 months pre-onset. Among clonotypes expanded in thyroid above 0.001, most were also found in blood.

The CDR3 is 12 residues long. V lost 3 bases to trimming and J lost 3 bases, with 9 bases between them. In germline, CDR1 is DFQATT, CDR2 SNEGSKA (reference sequence). From RNA transcripts, TCR beta CDR3 regions were amplified. HTBI primers were used for first-round RT-PCR of the TCR CDR3. TCRdb recomputed calls from the multiplex PCR reads with MiXCR, one row per CDR3 protein. The sample lists some 350,000 distinct CDR3 sequences, about 25% occurring once. This clonotype was detected a few times. The antigen is undetermined. This chain connects TRBV20-1 to TRBJ2-7; D is possibly TRBD2 (6 bases). The sample consisted of blood. This TCR came from a man aged 45 to 65 with Graves' hyperthyroidism. CDR3 nucleotides: TGCAGTGCTAGGGGAGGTTACTACGAGCAGTACTTC. Its translation: CSARGGYYEQYF.